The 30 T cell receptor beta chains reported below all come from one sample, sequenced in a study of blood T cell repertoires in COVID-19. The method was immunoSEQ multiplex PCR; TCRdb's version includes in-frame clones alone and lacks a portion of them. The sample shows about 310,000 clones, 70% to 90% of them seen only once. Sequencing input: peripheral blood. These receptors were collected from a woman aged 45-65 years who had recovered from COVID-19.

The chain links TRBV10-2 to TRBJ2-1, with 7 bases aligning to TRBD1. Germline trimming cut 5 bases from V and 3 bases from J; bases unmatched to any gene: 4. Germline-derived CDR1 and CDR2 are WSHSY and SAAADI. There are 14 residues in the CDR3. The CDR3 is CASSQTGNYNEQFF. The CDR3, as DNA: TGCGCCAGCAGTCAGACAGGGAACTACAATGAGCAGTTCTTC.

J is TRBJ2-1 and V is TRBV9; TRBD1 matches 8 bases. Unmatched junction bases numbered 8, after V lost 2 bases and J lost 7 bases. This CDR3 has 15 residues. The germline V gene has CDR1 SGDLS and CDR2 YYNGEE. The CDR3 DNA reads TGTGCCAGCAGCGTTCAGGGGGCGCCTTGGAATGAGCAGTTCTTC. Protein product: CASSVQGAPWNEQFF.

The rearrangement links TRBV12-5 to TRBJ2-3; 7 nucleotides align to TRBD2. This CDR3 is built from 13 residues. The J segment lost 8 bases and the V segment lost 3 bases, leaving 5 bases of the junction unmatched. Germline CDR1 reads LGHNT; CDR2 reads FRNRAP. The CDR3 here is CASGFNTGGTQYF. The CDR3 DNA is TGTGCTAGTGGTTTCAATACGGGAGGTACGCAGTATTTT.

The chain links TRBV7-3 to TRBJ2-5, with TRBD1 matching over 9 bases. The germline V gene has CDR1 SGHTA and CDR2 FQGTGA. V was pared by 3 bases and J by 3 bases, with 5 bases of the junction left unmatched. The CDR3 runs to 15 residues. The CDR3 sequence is CASSFSGTGKETQYF. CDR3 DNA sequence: TGTGCCAGCAGCTTTTCGGGGACAGGGAAAGAGACCCAGTACTTC.

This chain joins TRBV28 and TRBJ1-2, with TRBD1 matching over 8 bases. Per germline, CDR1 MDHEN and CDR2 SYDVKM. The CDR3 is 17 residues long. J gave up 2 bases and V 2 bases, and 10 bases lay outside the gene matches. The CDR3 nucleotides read TGTGCCAGCAGTTTACTCGGCAGGGGGCGTTCCAACTATGGCTACACCTTC. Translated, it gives CASSLLGRGRSNYGYTF.

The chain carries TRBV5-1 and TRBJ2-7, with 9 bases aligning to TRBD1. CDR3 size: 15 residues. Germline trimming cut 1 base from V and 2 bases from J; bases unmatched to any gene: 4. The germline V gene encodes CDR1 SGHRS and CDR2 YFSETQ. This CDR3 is CASSLWGQGAYEQYF. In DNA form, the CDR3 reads TGCGCCAGCAGCTTGTGGGGACAGGGAGCCTACGAGCAGTACTTC.

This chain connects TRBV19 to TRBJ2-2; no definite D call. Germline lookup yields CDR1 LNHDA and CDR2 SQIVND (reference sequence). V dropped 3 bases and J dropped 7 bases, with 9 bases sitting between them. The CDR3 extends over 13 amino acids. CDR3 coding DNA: TGTGCCAGTAGTATGCAGTCCCTCGGGGAGCTGTTTTTT. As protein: CASSMQSLGELFF. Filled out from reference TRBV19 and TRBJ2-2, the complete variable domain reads DGGITQSPKYLFRKEGQNVTLSCEQNLNHDAMYWYRQDPGQGLRLIYYSQIVNDFQKGDIAEGYSVSREKKESFPLTVTSAQKNPTAFYLCASSMQSLGELFFGEGSRLTVL.

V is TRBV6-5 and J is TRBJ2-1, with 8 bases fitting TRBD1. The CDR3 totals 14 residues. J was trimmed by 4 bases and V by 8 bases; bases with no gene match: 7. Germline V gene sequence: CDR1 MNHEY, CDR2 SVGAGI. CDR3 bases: TGTGCCAGCCTCCTCCGGGACAGGTACAATGAGCAGTTCTTC. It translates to CASLLRDRYNEQFF.

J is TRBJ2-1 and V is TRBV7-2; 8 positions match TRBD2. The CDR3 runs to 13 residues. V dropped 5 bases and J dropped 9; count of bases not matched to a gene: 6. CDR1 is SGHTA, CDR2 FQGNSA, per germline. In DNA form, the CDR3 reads TGTGCCAGCAGCCCGGGAGGGAAAGGTGAGCAGTTCTTC. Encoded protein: CASSPGGKGEQFF.

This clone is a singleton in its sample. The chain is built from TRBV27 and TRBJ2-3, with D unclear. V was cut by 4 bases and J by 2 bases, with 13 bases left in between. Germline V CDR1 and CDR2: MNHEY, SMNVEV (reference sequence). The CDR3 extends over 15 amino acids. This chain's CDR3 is CASSSLLDTTDTQYF. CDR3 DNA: TGTGCCAGCAGTTCCCTGTTAGATACCACAGATACGCAGTATTTT.

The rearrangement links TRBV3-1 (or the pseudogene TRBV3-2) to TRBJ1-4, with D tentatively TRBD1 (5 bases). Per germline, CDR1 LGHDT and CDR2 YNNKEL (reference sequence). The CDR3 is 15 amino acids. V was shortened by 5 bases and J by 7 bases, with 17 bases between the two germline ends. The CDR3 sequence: CASSSPNWGGEKLFF. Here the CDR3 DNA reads TGTGCCAGCAGCTCCCCAAACTGGGGGGGTGAAAAACTGTTTTTT.

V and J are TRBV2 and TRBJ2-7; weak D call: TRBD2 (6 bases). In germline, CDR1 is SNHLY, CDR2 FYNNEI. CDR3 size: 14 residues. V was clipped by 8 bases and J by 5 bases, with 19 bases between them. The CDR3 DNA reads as TGTGCCAGCGGAGGGGCGGGGTGGACGGACGAGCAGTACTTC. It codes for CASGGAGWTDEQYF.

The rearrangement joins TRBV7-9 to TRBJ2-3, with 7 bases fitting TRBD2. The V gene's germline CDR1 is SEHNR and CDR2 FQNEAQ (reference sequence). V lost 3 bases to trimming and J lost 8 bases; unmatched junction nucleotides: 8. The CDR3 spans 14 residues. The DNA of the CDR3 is TGTGCCAGCAGCTTTGGCGGGGGAGAAGGTACGCAGTATTTT. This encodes CASSFGGGEGTQYF.

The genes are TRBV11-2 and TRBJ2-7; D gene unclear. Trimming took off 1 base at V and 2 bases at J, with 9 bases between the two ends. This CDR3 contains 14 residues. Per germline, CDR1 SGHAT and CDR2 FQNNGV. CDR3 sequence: CASSLVAKTYEQYF. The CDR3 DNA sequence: TGTGCCAGCAGCTTAGTTGCGAAAACCTACGAGCAGTACTTC.

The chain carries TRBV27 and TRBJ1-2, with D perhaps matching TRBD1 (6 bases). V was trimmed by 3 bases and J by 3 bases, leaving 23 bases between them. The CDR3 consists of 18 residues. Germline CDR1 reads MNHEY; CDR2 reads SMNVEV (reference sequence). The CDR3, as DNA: TGTGCCAGCAGTTTTGGCCCCGGACAGTTTCAACATGACTATGGCTACACCTTC. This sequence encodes CASSFGPGQFQHDYGYTF.

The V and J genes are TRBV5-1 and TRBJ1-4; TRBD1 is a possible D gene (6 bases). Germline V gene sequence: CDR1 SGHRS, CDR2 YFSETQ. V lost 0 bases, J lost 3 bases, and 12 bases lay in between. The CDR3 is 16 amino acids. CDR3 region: CASSLDRAIPNEKLFF. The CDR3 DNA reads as TGCGCCAGCAGCTTGGACAGGGCTATTCCTAATGAAAAACTGTTTTTT.

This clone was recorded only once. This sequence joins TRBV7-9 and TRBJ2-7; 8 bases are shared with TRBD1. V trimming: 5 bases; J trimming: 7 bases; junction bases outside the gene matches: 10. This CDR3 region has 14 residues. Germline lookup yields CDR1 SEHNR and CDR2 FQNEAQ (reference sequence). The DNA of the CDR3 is TGTGCCAGCAGCCCAAACCAGGGGGCGCTAGAGCAGTACTTC. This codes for CASSPNQGALEQYF. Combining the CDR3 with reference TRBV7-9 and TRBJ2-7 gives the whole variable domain DTGVSQNPRHKITKRGQNVTFRCDPISEHNRLYWYRQTLGQGPEFLTYFQNEAQLEKSRLLSDRFSAERPKGSFSTLEIQRTEQGDSAMYLCASSPNQGALEQYFGPGTRLTVT.

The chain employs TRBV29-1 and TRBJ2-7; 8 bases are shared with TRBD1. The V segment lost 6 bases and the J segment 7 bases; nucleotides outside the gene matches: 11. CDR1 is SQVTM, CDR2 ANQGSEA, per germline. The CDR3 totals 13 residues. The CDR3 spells CSVEGQAWGEQYF. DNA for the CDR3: TGCAGCGTGGAGGGACAGGCCTGGGGGGAGCAGTACTTC.

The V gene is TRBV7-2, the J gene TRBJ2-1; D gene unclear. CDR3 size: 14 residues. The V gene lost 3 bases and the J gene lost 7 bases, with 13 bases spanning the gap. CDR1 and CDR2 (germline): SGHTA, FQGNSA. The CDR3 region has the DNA TGTGCCAGCAGCTTTCTTACCTTTACAAATGAGCAGTTCTTC. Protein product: CASSFLTFTNEQFF.

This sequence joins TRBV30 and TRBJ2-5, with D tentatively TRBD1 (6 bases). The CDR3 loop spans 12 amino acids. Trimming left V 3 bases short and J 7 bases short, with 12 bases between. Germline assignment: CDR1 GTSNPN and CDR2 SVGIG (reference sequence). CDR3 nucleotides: TGTGCCTGGAGGACGGACAGTGCGACCCAGTACTTC. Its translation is CAWRTDSATQYF.

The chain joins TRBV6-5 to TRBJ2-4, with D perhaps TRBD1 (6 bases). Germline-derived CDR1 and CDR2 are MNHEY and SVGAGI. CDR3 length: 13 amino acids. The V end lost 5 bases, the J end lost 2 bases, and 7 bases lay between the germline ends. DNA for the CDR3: TGTGCCAGCAGTACAGGGACCAAAAACATTCAGTACTTC. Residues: CASSTGTKNIQYF.

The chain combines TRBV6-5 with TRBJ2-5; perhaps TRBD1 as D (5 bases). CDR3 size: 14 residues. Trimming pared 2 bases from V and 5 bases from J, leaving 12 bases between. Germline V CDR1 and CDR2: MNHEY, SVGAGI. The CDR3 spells CASSYGQGQETQYF. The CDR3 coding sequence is TGTGCCAGCAGTTACGGCCAGGGCCAGGAGACCCAGTACTTC.

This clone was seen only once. CDR3 protein: CASSPRTGNEQFF. In nucleotides, the CDR3 is TGCGCCAGCAGCCCCCGGACAGGAAATGAGCAGTTCTTC. The genes are TRBV5-1 and TRBJ2-1, with 7 bases that match TRBD1. The germline gives CDR1 SGHRS, CDR2 YFSETQ. V lost 4 bases and J lost 7; bases outside the gene matches: 5. CDR3 size: 13 residues. The whole variable domain, remainder taken from reference TRBV5-1 and TRBJ2-1, is KAGVTQTPRYLIKTRGQQVTLSCSPISGHRSVSWYQQTPGQGLQFLFEYFSETQRNKGNFPGRFSGRQFSNSRSEMNVSTLELGDSALYLCASSPRTGNEQFFGPGTRLTVL.

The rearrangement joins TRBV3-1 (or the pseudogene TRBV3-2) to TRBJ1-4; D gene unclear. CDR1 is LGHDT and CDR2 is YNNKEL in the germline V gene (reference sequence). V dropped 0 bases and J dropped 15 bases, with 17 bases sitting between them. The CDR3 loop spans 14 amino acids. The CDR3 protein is CASSQDYSGRGMFF. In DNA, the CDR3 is TGTGCCAGCAGCCAAGATTATTCCGGGCGAGGGATGTTTTTT.

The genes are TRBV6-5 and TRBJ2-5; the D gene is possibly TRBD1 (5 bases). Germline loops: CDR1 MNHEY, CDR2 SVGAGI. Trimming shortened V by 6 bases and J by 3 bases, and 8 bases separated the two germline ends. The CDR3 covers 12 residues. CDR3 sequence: CASSQGKETQYF. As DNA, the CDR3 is TGTGCCAGCAGCCAGGGTAAAGAGACCCAGTACTTC.

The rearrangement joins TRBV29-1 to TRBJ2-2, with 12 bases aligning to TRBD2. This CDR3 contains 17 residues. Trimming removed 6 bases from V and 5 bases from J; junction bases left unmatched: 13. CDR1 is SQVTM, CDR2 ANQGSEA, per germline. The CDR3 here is CSVTSGTSGWRTGELFF. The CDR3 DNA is TGCAGCGTCACCTCCGGGACTAGCGGGTGGAGGACCGGGGAGCTGTTTTTT.

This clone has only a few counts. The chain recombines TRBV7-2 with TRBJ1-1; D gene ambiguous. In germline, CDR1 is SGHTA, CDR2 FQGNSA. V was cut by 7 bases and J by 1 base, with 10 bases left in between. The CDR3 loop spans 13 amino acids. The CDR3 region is CASTSVRNTEAFF. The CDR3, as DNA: TGTGCCAGCACCTCGGTGAGGAACACTGAAGCTTTCTTT. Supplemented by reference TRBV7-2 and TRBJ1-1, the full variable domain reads GAGVSQSPSNKVTEKGKDVELRCDPISGHTALYWYRQSLGQGLEFLIYFQGNSAPDKSGLPSDRFSAERTGGSVSTLTIQRTQQEDSAVYLCASTSVRNTEAFFGQGTRLTVV.

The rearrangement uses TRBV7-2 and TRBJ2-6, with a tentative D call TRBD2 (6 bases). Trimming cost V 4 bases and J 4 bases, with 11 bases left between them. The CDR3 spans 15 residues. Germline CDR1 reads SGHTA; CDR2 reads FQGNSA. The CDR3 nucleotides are TGTGCCAGCAGCTACCGGGACTCAGGGGCCAACGTCCTGACTTTC. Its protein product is CASSYRDSGANVLTF.

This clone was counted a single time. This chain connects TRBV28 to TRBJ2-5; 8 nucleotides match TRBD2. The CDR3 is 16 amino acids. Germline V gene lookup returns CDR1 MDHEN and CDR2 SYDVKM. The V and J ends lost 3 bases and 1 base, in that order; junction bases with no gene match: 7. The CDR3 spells CASSFLAGFGQETQYF. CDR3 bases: TGTGCCAGCAGTTTTTTAGCGGGATTTGGCCAAGAGACCCAGTACTTC.

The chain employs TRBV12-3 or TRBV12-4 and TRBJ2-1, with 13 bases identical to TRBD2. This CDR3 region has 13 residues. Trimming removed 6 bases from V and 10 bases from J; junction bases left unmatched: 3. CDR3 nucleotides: TGTGCCAGCAGGCCGACTAGCGGGAGGGAGCAGTTCTTC. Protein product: CASRPTSGREQFF.